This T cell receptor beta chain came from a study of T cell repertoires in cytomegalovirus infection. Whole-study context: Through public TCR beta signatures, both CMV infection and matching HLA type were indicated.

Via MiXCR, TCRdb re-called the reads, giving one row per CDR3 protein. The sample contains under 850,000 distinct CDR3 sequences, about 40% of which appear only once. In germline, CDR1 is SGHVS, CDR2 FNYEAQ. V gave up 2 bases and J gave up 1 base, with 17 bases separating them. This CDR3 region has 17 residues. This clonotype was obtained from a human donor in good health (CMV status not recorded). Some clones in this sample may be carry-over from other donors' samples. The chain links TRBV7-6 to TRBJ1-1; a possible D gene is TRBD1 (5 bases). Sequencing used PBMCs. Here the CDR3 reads CASSLRGWVGKNTEAFF. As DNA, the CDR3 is TGTGCCAGCAGCTTAAGGGGCTGGGTTGGGAAGAACACTGAAGCTTTCTTT.